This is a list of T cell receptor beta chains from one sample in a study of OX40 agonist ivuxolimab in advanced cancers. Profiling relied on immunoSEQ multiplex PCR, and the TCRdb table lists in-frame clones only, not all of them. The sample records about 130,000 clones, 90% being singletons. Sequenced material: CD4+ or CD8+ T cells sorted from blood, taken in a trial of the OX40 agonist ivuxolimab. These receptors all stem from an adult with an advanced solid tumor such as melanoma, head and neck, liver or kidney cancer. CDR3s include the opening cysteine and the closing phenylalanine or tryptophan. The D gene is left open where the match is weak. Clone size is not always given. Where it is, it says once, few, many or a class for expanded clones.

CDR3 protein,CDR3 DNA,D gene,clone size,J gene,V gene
CASSFRTGFSNEQFF,TGTGCCAGCAGTTTCAGGACAGGGTTTTCGAATGAGCAGTTCTTC,TRBD1,-,TRBJ2-1,TRBV27
CASKTHGDTQYF,TGTGCCAGCAAGACGCATGGAGATACGCAGTATTTT,-,-,TRBJ2-3,TRBV5-6
CASSFDSWGNQPQHF,TGTGCCAGCAGCTTCGACAGTTGGGGCAATCAGCCCCAGCATTTT,-,-,TRBJ1-5,TRBV7-2
CATSDTNYGYTF,TGTGCCACCTCGGACACTAACTATGGCTACACCTTC,-,few,TRBJ1-2,TRBV19
CASSLGQGPYEQYF,TGTGCCAGCAGTTTAGGACAGGGGCCTTACGAGCAGTACTTC,TRBD1,-,TRBJ2-7,TRBV28
CASSSRDRGSKSTEAFF,TGTGCCAGCAGCTCCCGGGACAGGGGGAGTAAAAGCACTGAAGCTTTCTTT,TRBD1,-,TRBJ1-1,TRBV9
CASSLVVEDNEQFF,TGTGCCAGCAGCTTAGTAGTTGAGGACAATGAGCAGTTCTTC,-,-,TRBJ2-1,TRBV7-9
CASRHRATNEKLFF,TGTGCCAGCAGGCACAGGGCTACTAATGAAAAACTGTTTTTT,-,few,TRBJ1-4,TRBV6-5
CASRSETGVRYTF,TGTGCCAGCAGGTCCGAGACAGGGGTCCGCTACACCTTC,TRBD1,-,TRBJ1-2,TRBV28
CASSFWHGSYEQYF,TGTGCCAGCAGTTTTTGGCACGGCTCCTACGAGCAGTACTTC,-,-,TRBJ2-7,TRBV28
CASSPQQGWNTEAFF,TGTGCCAGCAGCCCGCAACAGGGCTGGAACACTGAAGCTTTCTTT,-,once,TRBJ1-1,TRBV9
CASSYPDSYGYTF,TGTGCCAGCAGTTACCCGGACAGCTATGGCTACACCTTC,-,-,TRBJ1-2,TRBV6-5
CAVGPEQYF,TGTGCCGTTGGTCCCGAGCAGTACTTC,-,once,TRBJ2-7,TRBV27
CASGPGTGNTGELFF,TGTGCTAGTGGACCAGGGACAGGGAACACCGGGGAGCTGTTTTTT,TRBD1,-,TRBJ2-2,TRBV12-5
CASSPNGTGRGKLFF,TGTGCCAGCAGCCCTAACGGGACAGGCCGCGGAAAACTGTTTTTT,TRBD1,-,TRBJ1-4,TRBV7-9
CASSFRRGLGGGYTF,TGTGCCAGCAGTTTTCGAAGGGGCTTGGGCGGGGGCTACACCTTC,-,-,TRBJ1-2,TRBV28
CASSPPSVAHEQYF,TGTGCCAGCTCTCCCCCTAGCGTCGCCCACGAGCAGTACTTC,-,-,TRBJ2-7,TRBV18
CAGGQAYEQYF,TGTGCCGGGGGCCAAGCCTACGAGCAGTACTTC,-,-,TRBJ2-7,TRBV6-1
CASSSGGAGRTQYF,TGTGCCAGCAGCTCCGGAGGGGCCGGGCGTACCCAGTACTTC,-,-,TRBJ2-5,TRBV7-3
CASFGTGQTPNTGELFF,TGTGCCAGCTTTGGTACGGGACAAACGCCGAACACCGGGGAGCTGTTTTTT,-,-,TRBJ2-2,TRBV5-6
CASSQVPQGNYGYTF,TGCGCCAGCAGCCAAGTTCCACAGGGAAACTATGGCTACACCTTC,-,-,TRBJ1-2,TRBV4-3
CASSRTGKGASGANVLTF,TGCGCCAGCAGTCGAACAGGGAAAGGGGCCTCTGGGGCCAACGTCCTGACTTTC,-,-,TRBJ2-6,TRBV4-3
CASSLGTGGNQPQHF,TGTGCCAGCAGTCTAGGGACAGGGGGCAATCAGCCCCAGCATTTT,TRBD1,once,TRBJ1-5,TRBV6-6
CASSPGTSGSFQETQYF,TGTGCCAGCAGCCCCGGGACTAGCGGGAGCTTTCAAGAGACCCAGTACTTC,TRBD2,-,TRBJ2-5,TRBV4-2
CASSLDRSQETQYF,TGTGCCAGCAGCCTGGACAGGAGCCAAGAGACCCAGTACTTC,TRBD1,-,TRBJ2-5,TRBV5-4
CASSLRRQDNSPLHF,TGTGCCAGCAGTTTAAGGAGACAAGATAATTCACCCCTCCACTTT,-,once,TRBJ1-6,TRBV27
CASSLQGSGNTIYF,TGTGCCAGCAGCTTACAGGGTTCTGGAAACACCATATATTTT,-,few,TRBJ1-3,TRBV5-4
CASSRGQNSGNTIYF,TGTGCCAGCAGCCGGGGACAGAACTCTGGAAACACCATATATTTT,TRBD1,-,TRBJ1-3,TRBV28
CASGDSRGLSGANYGYTF,TGTGCCAGCGGGGATTCGCGGGGGCTAAGTGGCGCGAACTATGGCTACACCTTC,-,-,TRBJ1-2,TRBV28
CASSLSGQGHTEAFF,TGTGCCAGCAGTTTATCGGGACAGGGGCACACTGAAGCTTTCTTT,TRBD1,-,TRBJ1-1,TRBV28
CASSYSKREGGDEQFF,TGTGCCAGCAGTTACTCGAAACGGGAGGGCGGCGATGAGCAGTTCTTC,TRBD2,few,TRBJ2-1,TRBV6-5
CASSSGTSGRAARNEQFF,TGTGCCAGCAGTTCCGGGACTAGCGGGAGGGCCGCGCGCAATGAGCAGTTCTTC,TRBD2,-,TRBJ2-1,TRBV9
CASSPPYRSGYTF,TGTGCCAGCTCACCACCGTATAGAAGCGGCTACACCTTC,-,-,TRBJ1-2,TRBV18
CASSKTALSSYEQYF,TGTGCCAGCTCAAAGACAGCCTTAAGCTCCTACGAGCAGTACTTC,-,-,TRBJ2-7,TRBV9
CASRTMTVENTEAFF,TGTGCCAGTAGAACCATGACTGTCGAGAACACTGAAGCTTTCTTT,-,-,TRBJ1-1,TRBV19
CASSDRQGHTEAFF,TGTGCCAGCAGTGACCGGCAGGGGCACACTGAAGCTTTCTTT,-,once,TRBJ1-1,TRBV6-1
CASMGIGSPNTDTQYF,TGTGCCAGCATGGGTATAGGGTCGCCTAACACAGATACGCAGTATTTT,-,-,TRBJ2-3,TRBV5-4
CASSPRGETQYF,TGTGCCAGCAGCCCTAGGGGTGAGACCCAGTACTTC,-,-,TRBJ2-5,TRBV5-4
CASSPQGQGDTQYF,TGTGCCAGCTCACCACAGGGACAGGGAGATACGCAGTATTTT,TRBD1,-,TRBJ2-3,TRBV18
CASSLMATRNTEAFF,TGTGCCAGCAGCTTAATGGCAACCCGGAACACTGAAGCTTTCTTT,-,few,TRBJ1-1,TRBV7-9
CASSEIRYTEAFF,TGTGCCAGCAGTGAGATTAGGTACACTGAAGCTTTCTTT,-,-,TRBJ1-1,TRBV2
CATSNRESAYEQYF,TGTGCCACCAGCAATCGGGAATCAGCCTACGAGCAGTACTTC,-,once,TRBJ2-7,TRBV15
CASSPDRVYEQYF,TGTGCCAGCAGTCCGGACAGGGTGTACGAGCAGTACTTC,TRBD1,-,TRBJ2-7,TRBV11-2
CATSTTTEAFF,TGTGCCACCAGCACGACCACTGAAGCTTTCTTT,-,-,TRBJ1-1,TRBV15
CASSLEASGPSYNEQFF,TGTGCCAGCAGCTTGGAGGCTAGCGGGCCCTCCTACAATGAGCAGTTCTTC,TRBD2,-,TRBJ2-1,TRBV5-6
CAITNGQGAHQYF,TGTGCCATCACCAATGGACAGGGGGCGCATCAGTACTTC,TRBD1,-,TRBJ2-7,TRBV10-3
CASSRGRMNTEAFF,TGTGCCAGCAGCAGGGGCCGTATGAACACTGAAGCTTTCTTT,-,-,TRBJ1-1,TRBV5-4
CSGETSGGYNEQFF,TGTAGCGGGGAAACTAGCGGGGGATACAATGAGCAGTTCTTC,TRBD2,once,TRBJ2-1,TRBV29-1
CASSVTGNTEAFF,TGTGCCAGCAGCGTCACAGGGAACACTGAAGCTTTCTTT,-,-,TRBJ1-1,TRBV11-2
CASSSGFTEAFF,TGTGCCAGTAGTAGTGGTTTCACTGAAGCTTTCTTT,-,-,TRBJ1-1,TRBV19
CASSFGVTTGENTEAFF,TGCGCCAGCAGCTTCGGGGTAACCACGGGAGAGAACACTGAAGCTTTCTTT,-,-,TRBJ1-1,TRBV5-1
CASSPGLADEQYF,TGCGCCAGCAGCCCCGGACTAGCGGATGAGCAGTACTTC,TRBD2,-,TRBJ2-5,TRBV5-1
CSASPAFEAFF,TGCAGTGCTAGTCCTGCGTTTGAAGCTTTCTTT,-,few,TRBJ1-1,TRBV20-1
CASSQEAKQRAFF,TGTGCCAGCAGCCAAGAAGCTAAACAGAGAGCTTTCTTT,-,-,TRBJ1-1,TRBV14
CASNRAPYEQYF,TGTGCCAGCAACAGGGCCCCCTACGAGCAGTACTTC,-,-,TRBJ2-7,TRBV28